One sample yielded the 7 T cell receptor beta chains listed below, sequenced in a study of identical twins. MiXCR, run by TCRdb on the 5' RACE reads, gives a single entry per CDR3 protein. This sample has about 460,000 distinct CDR3 sequences, with around 14% found just once. These data are also associated with another study on yellow fever vaccine responses in identical twins.

The sample consisted of CD4+ T cells sorted from blood. The receptor source for this set is a woman under 30 in good health.

V usage is TRBV2 and J usage is TRBJ1-5; D gene unclear. There are 16 residues in the CDR3. Looked up from germline, CDR1 is SNHLY and CDR2 is FYNNEI. Trimming took 1 base from V and 0 from J, leaving 10 bases between them. The CDR3: CASSEGWTDSNQPQHF. The CDR3 nucleotides are TGTGCCAGCAGTGAAGGATGGACCGATAGCAATCAGCCCCAGCATTTT.

This clonotype was found a few times. This rearrangement joins TRBV11-1 to TRBJ2-5, with D tentatively TRBD2 (6 bases). Germline CDR1 reads SGHAT; CDR2 reads FQDESV (reference sequence). This CDR3 region has 18 residues. The V end was cut by 2 bases, the J end by 3 bases, with 22 bases between. CDR3 amino acids: CASSLPARGGARKETQYF. The DNA for the CDR3 is TGTGCCAGCAGCTTACCGGCTCGTGGAGGGGCGCGGAAAGAGACCCAGTACTTC.

There are a few counts of this clonotype. The chain links TRBV7-2 to TRBJ1-2; no clear D gene. CDR3 length equals 12 residues. Germline CDR1 is SGHTA and CDR2 is FQGNSA. V lost 5 bases to trimming and J lost 6 bases, with 10 bases between them. The DNA for the CDR3 is TGTGCCAGCAGCACACCGGATCATGGCTACACCTTC. Translated: CASSTPDHGYTF.

This clonotype has a handful of counts. The rearrangement links TRBV6-2 or TRBV6-3 to TRBJ2-6; tentative D call: TRBD1 (5 bases). From germline, CDR1 is MNHEY and CDR2 SVGEGT. The CDR3 contains 16 residues. V was shortened by 3 bases and J by 0 bases, with 9 bases between the two germline ends. The CDR3 region has the DNA TGTGCCAGCAGTTATAGGACACCCTCTGGGGCCAACGTCCTGACTTTC. Translated, it gives CASSYRTPSGANVLTF.

The V gene is TRBV6-1, the J gene TRBJ1-1; 7 bases align to TRBD1. CDR1 is MNHNS and CDR2 is SASEGT in the germline V gene. This CDR3 is 13 amino acids long. Losses at the gene ends were 10 bases for V and 1 base for J; bases not matched to a gene: 6. Written as DNA, the CDR3 is TGTGCCACCACCAGACAGGGGAACACTGAAGCTTTCTTT. This gives the protein CATTRQGNTEAFF.

This clonotype occurred a few times. The chain employs TRBV20-1 and TRBJ2-3; a possible D gene is TRBD2 (7 bases). The CDR3 covers 16 residues. V lost 6 bases, J lost 5 bases, and 24 bases lay in between. Germline lookup yields CDR1 DFQATT and CDR2 SNEGSKA (reference sequence). CDR3 coding DNA: TGCAGTGCCAACCCGAGGGGGGAGGGCCGGGGAGATACGCAGTATTTT. It is translated as CSANPRGEGRGDTQYF.

V gene TRBV9 combines with J gene TRBJ2-1; D might be TRBD2 (7 bases). Trimming took off 3 bases at V and 5 bases at J, with 12 bases between the two ends. This CDR3 is built from 14 residues. Germline CDR1 is SGDLS and CDR2 is YYNGEE. CDR3 bases: TGTGCCAGCAGCGCCCGGGGGGCAGACAATGAGCAGTTCTTC. It codes for CASSARGADNEQFF.